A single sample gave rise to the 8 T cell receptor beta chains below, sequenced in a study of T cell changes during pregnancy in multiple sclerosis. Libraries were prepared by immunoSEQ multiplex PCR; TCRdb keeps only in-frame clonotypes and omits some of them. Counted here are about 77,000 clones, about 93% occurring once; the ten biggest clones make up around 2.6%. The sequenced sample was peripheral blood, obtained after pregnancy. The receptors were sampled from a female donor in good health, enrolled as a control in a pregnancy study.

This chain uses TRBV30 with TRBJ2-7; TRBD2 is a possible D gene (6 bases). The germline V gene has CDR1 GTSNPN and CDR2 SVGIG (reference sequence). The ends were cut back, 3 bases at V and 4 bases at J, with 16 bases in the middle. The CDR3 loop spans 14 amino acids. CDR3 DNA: TGTGCCTGGAGGGCCGGGGGAGGTGGGTACGAGCAGTACTTC. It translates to CAWRAGGGGYEQYF.

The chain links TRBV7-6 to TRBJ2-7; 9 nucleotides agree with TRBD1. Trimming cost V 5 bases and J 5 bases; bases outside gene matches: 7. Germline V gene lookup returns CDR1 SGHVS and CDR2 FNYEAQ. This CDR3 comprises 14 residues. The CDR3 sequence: CASSGTGGWNEQYF. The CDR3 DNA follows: TGTGCCAGCAGCGGAACAGGGGGCTGGAACGAGCAGTACTTC.

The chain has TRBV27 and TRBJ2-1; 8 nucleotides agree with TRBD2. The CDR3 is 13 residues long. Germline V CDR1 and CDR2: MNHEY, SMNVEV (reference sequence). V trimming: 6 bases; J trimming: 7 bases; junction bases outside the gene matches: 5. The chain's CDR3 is CASSYGGGNEQFF. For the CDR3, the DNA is TGTGCCAGCAGCTACGGGGGGGGGAATGAGCAGTTCTTC.

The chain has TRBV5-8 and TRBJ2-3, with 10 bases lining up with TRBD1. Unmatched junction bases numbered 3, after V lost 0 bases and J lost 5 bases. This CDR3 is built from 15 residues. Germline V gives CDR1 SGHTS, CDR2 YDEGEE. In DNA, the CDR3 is TGTGCCAGCAGCTTGGCCGGACAGGGGGGAGATACGCAGTATTTT. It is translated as CASSLAGQGGDTQYF.

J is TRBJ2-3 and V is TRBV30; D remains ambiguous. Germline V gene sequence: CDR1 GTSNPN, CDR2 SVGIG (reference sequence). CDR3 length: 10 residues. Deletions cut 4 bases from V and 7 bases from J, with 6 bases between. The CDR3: CAWIGYTQYF. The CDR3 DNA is TGTGCCTGGATTGGCTATACGCAGTATTTT.

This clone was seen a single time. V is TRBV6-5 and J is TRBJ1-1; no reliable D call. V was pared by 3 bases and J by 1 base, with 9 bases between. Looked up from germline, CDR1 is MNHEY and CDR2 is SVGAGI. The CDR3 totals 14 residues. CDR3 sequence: CASSYSGSNTEAFF. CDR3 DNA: TGTGCCAGCAGTTATTCGGGTTCGAACACTGAAGCTTTCTTT.

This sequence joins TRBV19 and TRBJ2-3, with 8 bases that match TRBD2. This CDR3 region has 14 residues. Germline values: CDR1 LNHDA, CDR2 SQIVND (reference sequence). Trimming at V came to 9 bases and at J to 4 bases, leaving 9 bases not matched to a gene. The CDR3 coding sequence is TGTGCCAGCAGTCCAGCGGGAGCCCCAGATACGCAGTATTTT. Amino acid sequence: CASSPAGAPDTQYF. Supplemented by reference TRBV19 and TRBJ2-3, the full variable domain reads DGGITQSPKYLFRKEGQNVTLSCEQNLNHDAMYWYRQDPGQGLRLIYYSQIVNDFQKGDIAEGYSVSREKKESFPLTVTSAQKNPTAFYLCASSPAGAPDTQYFGPGTRLTVL.

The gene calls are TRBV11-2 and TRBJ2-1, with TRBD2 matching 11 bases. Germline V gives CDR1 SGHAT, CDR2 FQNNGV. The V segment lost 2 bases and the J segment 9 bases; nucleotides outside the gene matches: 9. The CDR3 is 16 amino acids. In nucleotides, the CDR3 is TGTGCCAGCAGCTTACCCGGCTCTCTAGCGGGAGGTGAGCAGTTCTTC. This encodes CASSLPGSLAGGEQFF.